The sequence of this TCR beta chain was determined in a study of T cells after yellow fever vaccination. Whole-study results and caveats: The secondary response peaked faster, at day 5 versus 15, but was weaker. Only a minor proportion of clonotypes was detected across both CD4 and CD8 compartments.

Losses at the gene ends were 2 bases for V and 2 bases for J; bases not matched to a gene: 4. CDR3 size: 15 residues. Germline CDR1 and CDR2: SGHRS and YFSETQ. Ten or more counts support this clonotype. The antigen remains undetermined. TCRdb processed the 5' RACE reads anew with MiXCR; each CDR3 protein has one entry. The sample records fewer than 400,000 distinct CDR3 sequences, approximately 5.7% being singletons. Sequenced material: PBMCs, taken 5 days after the yellow fever booster vaccination. This TCR came from a man aged 25 to 40 who received the YFV17D yellow fever vaccine. V usage is TRBV5-1 and J usage is TRBJ2-3, with TRBD2 matching 8 bases. The DNA of the CDR3 is TGCGCCAGCAGCTTAAGCGGGAGCGTCACAGATACGCAGTATTTT. Protein product: CASSLSGSVTDTQYF.